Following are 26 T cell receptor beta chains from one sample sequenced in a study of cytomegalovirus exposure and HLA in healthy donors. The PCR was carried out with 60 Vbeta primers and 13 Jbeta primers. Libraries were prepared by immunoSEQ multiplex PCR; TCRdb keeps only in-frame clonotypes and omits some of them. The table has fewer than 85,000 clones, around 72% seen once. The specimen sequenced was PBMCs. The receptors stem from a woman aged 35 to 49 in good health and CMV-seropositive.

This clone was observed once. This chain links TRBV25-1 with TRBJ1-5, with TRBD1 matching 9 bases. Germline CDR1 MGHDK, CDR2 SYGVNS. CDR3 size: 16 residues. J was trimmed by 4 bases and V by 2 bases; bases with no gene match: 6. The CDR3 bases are TGTGCCAGCAGTGAAAGAGGGGGACAGGGTAATCAGCCCCAGCATTTT. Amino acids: CASSERGGQGNQPQHF.

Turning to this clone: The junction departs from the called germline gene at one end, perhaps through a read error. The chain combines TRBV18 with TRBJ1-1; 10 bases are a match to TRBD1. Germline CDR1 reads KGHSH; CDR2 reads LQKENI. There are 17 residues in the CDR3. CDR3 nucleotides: TGTGCCAGCTCCCCACTACTAGGACAGGGGGGACACACTGAAGCTTTCTTT. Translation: CASSPLLGQGGHTEAFF. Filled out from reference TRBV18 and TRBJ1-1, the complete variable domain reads NAGVMQNPRHLVRRRGQEARLRCSPMKGHSHVYWYRQLPEEGLKFMVYLQKENIIDESGMPKERFSAEFPKEGPSILRIQQVVRGDSAAYFCASSPLLGQGGHTEAFFGQGTRLTVV.

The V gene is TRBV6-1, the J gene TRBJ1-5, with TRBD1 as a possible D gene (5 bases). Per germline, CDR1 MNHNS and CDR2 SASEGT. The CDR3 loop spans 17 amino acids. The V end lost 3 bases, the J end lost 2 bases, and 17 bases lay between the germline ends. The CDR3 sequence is CASSEAGRATGNQPQHF. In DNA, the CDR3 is TGTGCCAGCAGTGAGGCAGGGAGGGCCACTGGCAATCAGCCCCAGCATTTT.

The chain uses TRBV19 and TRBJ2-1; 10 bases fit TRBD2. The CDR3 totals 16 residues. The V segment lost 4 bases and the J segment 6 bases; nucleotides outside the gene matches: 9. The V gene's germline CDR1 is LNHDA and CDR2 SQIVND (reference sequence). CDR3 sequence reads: CASSRPTGTSANEQFF. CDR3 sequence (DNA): TGTGCCAGTAGTAGACCAACCGGGACTAGCGCCAATGAGCAGTTCTTC.

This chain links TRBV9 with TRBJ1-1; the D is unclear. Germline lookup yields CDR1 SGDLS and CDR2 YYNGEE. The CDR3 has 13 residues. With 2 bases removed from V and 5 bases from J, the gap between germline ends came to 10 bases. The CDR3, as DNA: TGTGCCAGCAGCGTGGCTTTCGAAACTGAAGCTTTCTTT. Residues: CASSVAFETEAFF.

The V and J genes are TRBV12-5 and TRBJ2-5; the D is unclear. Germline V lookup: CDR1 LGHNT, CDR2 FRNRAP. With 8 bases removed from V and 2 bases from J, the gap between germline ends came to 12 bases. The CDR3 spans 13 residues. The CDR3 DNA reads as TGTGCTAGTACCGCTGAGGCACAAGAGACCCAGTACTTC. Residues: CASTAEAQETQYF.

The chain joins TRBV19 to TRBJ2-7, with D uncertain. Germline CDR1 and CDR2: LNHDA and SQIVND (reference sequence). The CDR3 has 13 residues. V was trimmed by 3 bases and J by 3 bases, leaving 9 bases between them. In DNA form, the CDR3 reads TGTGCCAGTAGTATCGTTTCGGGCTACGAGCAGTACTTC. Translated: CASSIVSGYEQYF.

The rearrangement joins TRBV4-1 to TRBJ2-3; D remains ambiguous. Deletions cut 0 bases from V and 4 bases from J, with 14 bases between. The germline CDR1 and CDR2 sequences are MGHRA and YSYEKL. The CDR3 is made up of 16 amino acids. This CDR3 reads CASSQDSHSSSDTQYF. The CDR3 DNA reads TGCGCCAGCAGCCAAGATTCCCACAGCTCATCAGATACGCAGTATTTT.

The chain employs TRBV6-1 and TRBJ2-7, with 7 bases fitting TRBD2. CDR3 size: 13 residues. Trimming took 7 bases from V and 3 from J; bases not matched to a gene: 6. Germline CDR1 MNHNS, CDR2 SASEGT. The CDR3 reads CASIPSGNYEQYF. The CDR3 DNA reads TGTGCCAGCATTCCTAGCGGAAACTACGAGCAGTACTTC.

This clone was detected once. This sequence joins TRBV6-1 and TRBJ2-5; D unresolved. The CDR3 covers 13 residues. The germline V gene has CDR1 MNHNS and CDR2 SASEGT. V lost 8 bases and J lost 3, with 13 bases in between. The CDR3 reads CASPPYRKETQYF. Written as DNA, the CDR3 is TGTGCCAGCCCCCCGTACAGAAAAGAGACCCAGTACTTC.

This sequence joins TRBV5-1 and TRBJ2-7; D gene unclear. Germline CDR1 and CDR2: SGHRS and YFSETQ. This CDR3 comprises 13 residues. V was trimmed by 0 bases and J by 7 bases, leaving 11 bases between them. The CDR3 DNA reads TGCGCCAGCAGCTTGGACTCGCTCTGGGAGCAGTACTTC. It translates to CASSLDSLWEQYF.

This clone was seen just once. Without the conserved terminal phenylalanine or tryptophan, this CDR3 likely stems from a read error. CDR3 region: CASSEANGHVYEQYS. CDR3 coding DNA: TGTGCCAGCAGTGAAGCTAACGGACACGTTTACGAGCAGTACTCC. The chain links TRBV6-1 to TRBJ2-7; perhaps TRBD1 as D (5 bases). The CDR3 sequence is 15 residues long. V lost 0 bases and J lost 4, with 13 bases in between. Germline CDR1 is MNHNS and CDR2 is SASEGT.

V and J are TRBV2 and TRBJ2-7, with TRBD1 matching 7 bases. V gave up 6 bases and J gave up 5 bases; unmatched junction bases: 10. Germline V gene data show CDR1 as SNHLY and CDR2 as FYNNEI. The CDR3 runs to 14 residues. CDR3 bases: TGTGCCAGCAGCCCGACAGGGATATTCGACGAGCAGTACTTC. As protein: CASSPTGIFDEQYF. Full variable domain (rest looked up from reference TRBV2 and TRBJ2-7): EPEVTQTPSHQVTQMGQEVILRCVPISNHLYFYWYRQILGQKVEFLVSFYNNEISEKSEIFDDQFSVERPDGSNFTLKIRSTKLEDSAMYFCASSPTGIFDEQYFGPGTRLTVT.

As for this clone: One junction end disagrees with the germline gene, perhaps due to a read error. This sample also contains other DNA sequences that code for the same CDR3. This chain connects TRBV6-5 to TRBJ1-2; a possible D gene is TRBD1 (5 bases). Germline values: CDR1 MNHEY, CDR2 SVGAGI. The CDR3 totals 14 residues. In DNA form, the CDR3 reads TGCGCCAGCACCGAGACAGCGTCTAACTATGGCTACACCTTC. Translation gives CASTETASNYGYTF.

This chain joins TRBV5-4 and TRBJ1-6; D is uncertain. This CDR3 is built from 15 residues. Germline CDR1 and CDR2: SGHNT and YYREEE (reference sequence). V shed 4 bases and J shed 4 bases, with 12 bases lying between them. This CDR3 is CASSLRGIYNSPLHF. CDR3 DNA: TGTGCCAGCAGCCTCAGAGGGATTTATAATTCACCCCTCCACTTT.

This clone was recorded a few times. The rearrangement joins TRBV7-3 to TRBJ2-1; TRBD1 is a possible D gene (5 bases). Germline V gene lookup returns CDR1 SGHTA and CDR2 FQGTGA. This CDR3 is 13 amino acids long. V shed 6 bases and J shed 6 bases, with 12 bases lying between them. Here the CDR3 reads CASRAGPLNEQFF. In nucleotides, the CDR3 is TGTGCCAGCAGGGCAGGGCCTCTCAATGAGCAGTTCTTC.

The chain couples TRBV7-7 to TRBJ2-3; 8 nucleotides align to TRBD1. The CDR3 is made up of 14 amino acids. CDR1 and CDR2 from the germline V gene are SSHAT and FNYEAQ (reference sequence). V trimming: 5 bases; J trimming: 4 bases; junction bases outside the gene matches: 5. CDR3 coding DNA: TGTGCCAGCAGCCCGGGACAGGCGGCAGATACGCAGTATTTT. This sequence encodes CASSPGQAADTQYF.

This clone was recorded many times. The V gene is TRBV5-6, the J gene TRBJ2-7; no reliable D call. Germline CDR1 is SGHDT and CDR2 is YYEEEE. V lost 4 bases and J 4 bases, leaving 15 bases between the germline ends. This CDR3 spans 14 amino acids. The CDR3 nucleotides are TGTGCCAGCAGCGTAGGTCGAGGCTGGTACGAGCAGTACTTC. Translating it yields CASSVGRGWYEQYF. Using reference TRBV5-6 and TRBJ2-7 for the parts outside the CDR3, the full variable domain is DAGVTQSPTHLIKTRGQQVTLRCSPKSGHDTVSWYQQALGQGPQFIFQYYEEEERQRGNFPDRFSGHQFPNYSSELNVNALLLGDSALYLCASSVGRGWYEQYFGPGTRLTVT.

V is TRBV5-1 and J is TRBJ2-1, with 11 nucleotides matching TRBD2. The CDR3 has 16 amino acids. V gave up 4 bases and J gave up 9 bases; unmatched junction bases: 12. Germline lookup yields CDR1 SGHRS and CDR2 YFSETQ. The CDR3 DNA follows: TGCGCCAGCAGCCCGGCAATAGCGGGGGGGCTTGCTGAGCAGTTCTTC. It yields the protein CASSPAIAGGLAEQFF.

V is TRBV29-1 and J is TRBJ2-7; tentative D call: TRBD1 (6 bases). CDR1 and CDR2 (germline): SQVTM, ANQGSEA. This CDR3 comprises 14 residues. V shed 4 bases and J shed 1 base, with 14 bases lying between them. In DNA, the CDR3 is TGCAGCGTTGGGGGTGGGACAATTTCCTACGAGCAGTACTTC. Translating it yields CSVGGGTISYEQYF.

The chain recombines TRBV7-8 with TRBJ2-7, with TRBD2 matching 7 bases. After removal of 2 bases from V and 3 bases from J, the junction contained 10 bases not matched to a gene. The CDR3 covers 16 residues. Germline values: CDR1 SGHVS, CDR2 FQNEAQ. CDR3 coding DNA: TGTGCCAGCAGCTTACGGAGCCTAGCGGATGACTACGAGCAGTACTTC. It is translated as CASSLRSLADDYEQYF.

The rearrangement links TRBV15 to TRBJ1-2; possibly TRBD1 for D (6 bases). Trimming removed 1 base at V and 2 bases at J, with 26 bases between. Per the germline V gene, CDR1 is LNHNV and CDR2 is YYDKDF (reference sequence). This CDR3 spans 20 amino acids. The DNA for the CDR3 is TGTGCCACCAGCAGAGCACAGTCCCGGGACATACTTGAGGTGAACTATGGCTACACCTTC. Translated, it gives CATSRAQSRDILEVNYGYTF.

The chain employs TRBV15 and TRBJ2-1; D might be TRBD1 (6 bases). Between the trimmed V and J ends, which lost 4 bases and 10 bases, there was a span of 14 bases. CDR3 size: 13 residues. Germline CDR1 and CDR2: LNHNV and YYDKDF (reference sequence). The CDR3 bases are TGTGCCACCAGCAAGCCAGGGGTGGCCGAGCAGTTCTTC. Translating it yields CATSKPGVAEQFF.

The CDR3 DNA follows: TGTGCCAGTAGTATTTACAGTTCCGCAGAGACCCAGTACTTC. Its protein is CASSIYSSAETQYF. This chain uses TRBV19 with TRBJ2-5, with D unclear. Germline-derived CDR1 and CDR2 are LNHDA and SQIVND (reference sequence). The CDR3 sequence is 14 residues long. V was clipped by 3 bases and J by 4 bases, with 12 bases between them.

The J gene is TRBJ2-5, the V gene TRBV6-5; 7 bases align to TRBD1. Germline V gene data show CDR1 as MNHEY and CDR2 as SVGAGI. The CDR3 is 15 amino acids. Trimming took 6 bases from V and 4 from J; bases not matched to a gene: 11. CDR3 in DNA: TGTGCCAGCAGAACCTCACAGGGGCGGGTAGAGACCCAGTACTTC. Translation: CASRTSQGRVETQYF.

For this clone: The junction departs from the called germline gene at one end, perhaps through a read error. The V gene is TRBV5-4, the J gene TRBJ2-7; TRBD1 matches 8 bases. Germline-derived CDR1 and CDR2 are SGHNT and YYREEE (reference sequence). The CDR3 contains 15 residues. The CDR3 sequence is CASSLGGTGSYEQYF. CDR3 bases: TGTGCCAGCAGTTTGGGCGGGACAGGATCCTACGAGCAGTACTTC.